This T cell receptor (beta chain) was sequenced in a study of graft-versus-host responses after intestinal transplantation (dated by TCRdb to the early 2020s). Study-wide context: Multivisceral, liver-intestinal, or isolated intestinal transplants were received by the recipients. Every recipient was given anti-thymocyte globulin induction, then maintenance tacrolimus and steroids for roughly 3 years. To identify alloreactive clones, pre-transplant mixed lymphocyte reaction products were sequenced and then compared with unstimulated pre-transplant donor and recipient T cells. Instead of going to the commercial service, samples from a few later patients were sequenced in-house on an Illumina MiSeq and processed with MiXCR. Graft-versus-host and host-versus-graft alloreactive T cell clones were tracked in the graft, circulation and bone marrow after intestinal transplantation using bulk TCR-beta CDR3 sequencing. A peak of at least 4% donor T cells among recipient peripheral blood mononuclear cells was the definition used for donor T cell macrochimerism. The cohort enrolled under 25 intestinal transplant recipients including one retransplant, and a few patients lacking pretransplant specimens were excluded.

The time point label for this specimen denotes: cells obtained before transplantation from donor or recipient. CD3+CD4+ and CD3+CD8+ populations were FACS-sorted from unstimulated pre-transplant donor and recipient cells taken from spleen or lymph nodes. The library came from the immunoSEQ multiplex PCR assay. For most patients, genomic DNA was isolated using the Qiagen DNeasy Blood and Tissue Kit and was shipped frozen to Adaptive Biotechnologies for TCR sequencing. High-throughput TCR-beta CDR3 sequencing of genomic DNA from most patients was performed by Adaptive Biotechnologies. The paper's processing steps were these. TCR sequencing data for approximately 17 patients were retrieved from Adaptive's ImmunoSEQ software; a few other patients were processed with MiXCR and VDJtools. CD4 versus CD8 sorting errors were corrected by removing sequences found in both subsets at a frequency ratio below 5:1. Because the origin of CDR3 nucleotide sequences shared between donor and recipient could not be assigned, those sequences were removed. To be classed as alloreactive, a clone needed at least 2-fold expansion over unstimulated cells and a minimum CFSE-low frequency of 0.002% (template counts) or 0.001% (read counts). Mappable clones were those detected in sequenced pre-transplant spleen, lymph node, or MLR CFSE-low populations of the donor or recipient. The cumulative frequency of alloreactive clones was calculated as a percentage of all sequences, weighted by copy number. The table comes from immuneACCESS by way of TCRdb, which keeps in-frame sequences with V and J called. Part of the clones is missing from these tables; in studies checked, under half for an unresolved V gene and the rest for unknown reasons. Clone size and the V and J calls come from that table; the DNA yielded D and trimming. The sample table lists about 120,000 clones, roughly 95% of them with a count of one. The ten largest clones represent 3.3% of the sample.

Overall study outcomes, separate from this receptor: Early after transplant, peak levels of circulating GvH clones were associated with declines in HvG clones. Patients with donor T cell macrochimerism had high GvH to HvG T cell clonal ratios in their allografts. GvH clones were detected in recipient bone marrow, and some appeared earlier in ileal mucosa or blood, consistent with an intestinal mucosal origin. The conclusions were limited by the relatively low number and heterogeneity of the intestinal transplant patients.

Based on the germline V gene, the CDR1 and CDR2 sequences are SGHTA and FQGNSA. The CDR3 covers 16 residues, taking in both the cysteine and the phenylalanine. Only the CDR3 part of the read is kept: 48 bases, read in frame from the first base. V is pruned by 0 bases and J by 3 bases, leaving 3 bases of the junction without a gene match. Concerning this clone itself: The antigen it binds to is not known. No base qualities exist here, and no much larger clone lies one base off it.

In this chain, TRBV7-2 is recombined with TRBJ2-3; TRBD2 aligns with 10 central bases. This sample comprised unstimulated CD8+ T cells sorted from spleen or lymph node cells, obtained before intestinal transplant. This receptor was taken from a human donor who received an intestinal transplant. In nucleotide form, the sequence is TGTGCCAGCAGCTTAGCGAGGACTAGCGGTACAGATACGCAGTATTTT. This sequence encodes CASSLARTSGTDTQYF.